This entry describes one T cell receptor beta chain. The target antigen is unknown. This sample stems from a study of cytomegalovirus exposure and HLA in healthy donors. V was clipped by 0 bases and J by 0 bases, with 9 bases between them. Germline lookup yields CDR1 SGHRS and CDR2 YFSETQ. The CDR3 runs to 15 residues. Notes on the study in general: A later analysis by the authors found several of the most significant clusters apparently linked to common viral pathogens. A later analysis showed that HLA-associated TCR beta chains had undergone more clonal expansion than equally common others. It was reported that TCR beta sequences correctly inferred the HLA-A and HLA-B alleles for most subjects.

Primers for the PCR totalled 60 Vbeta and 13 Jbeta. Clones were sequenced by immunoSEQ multiplex PCR, and TCRdb holds only the in-frame ones, with some missing. The table has around 98,000 clones, around 80% seen once. This chain connects TRBV5-1 to TRBJ1-1; D gene unclear. Sequencing was carried out using PBMCs. The receptor was isolated from a man between 35 and 55 years old in good health and CMV-seronegative. CDR3 sequence (DNA): TGCGCCAGCAGCTTGGACGGACTCCTGAACACTGAAGCTTTCTTT. Its translation: CASSLDGLLNTEAFF.